The entry below gives a single T cell receptor beta chain sequence along with its context. The data were taken from a study of blood T cell repertoires in COVID-19. The CDR3 length is 16 residues. Germline V gene sequence: CDR1 SGHRS, CDR2 YFSETQ. Trimming pared 2 bases from V and 4 bases from J, leaving 18 bases between. Clones were read by immunoSEQ multiplex PCR, and TCRdb kept only the in-frame ones, dropping some. The data contain fewer than 450,000 clones, about 90% of them singletons. The TCR was taken from an older woman with COVID-19, enrolled during active disease. The chain combines TRBV5-1 with TRBJ1-1; D uncertain. Sample: peripheral blood. CDR3 amino acids: CASSFSGQGGSTEAFF. The CDR3 DNA is TGCGCCAGCAGCTTTTCGGGTCAAGGCGGCAGCACTGAAGCTTTCTTT.